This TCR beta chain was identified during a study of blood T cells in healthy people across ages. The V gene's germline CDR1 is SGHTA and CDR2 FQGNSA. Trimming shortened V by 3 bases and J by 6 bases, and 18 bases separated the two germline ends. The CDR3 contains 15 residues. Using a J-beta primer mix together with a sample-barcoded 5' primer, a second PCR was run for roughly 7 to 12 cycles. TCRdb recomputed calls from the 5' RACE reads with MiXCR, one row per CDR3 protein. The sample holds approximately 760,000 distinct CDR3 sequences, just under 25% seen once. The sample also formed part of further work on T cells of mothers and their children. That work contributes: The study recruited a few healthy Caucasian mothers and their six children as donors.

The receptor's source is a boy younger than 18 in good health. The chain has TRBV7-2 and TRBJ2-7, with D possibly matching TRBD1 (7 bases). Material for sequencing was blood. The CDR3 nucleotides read TGTGCCAGCAGCTTTGGAGGGGGCGTTGGGGTCGAGCAGTACTTC. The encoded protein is CASSFGGGVGVEQYF.